Listed here are 2 T cell receptor beta chains from one sample, sequenced in a study of blood T cell repertoires in COVID-19. Clones were sequenced by immunoSEQ multiplex PCR, and TCRdb holds only the in-frame ones, with some missing. The table includes tens of thousands of clones, roughly 79% detected once. The sequenced sample consisted of peripheral blood. These receptors came from a human donor in a cohort sampled during active COVID-19.

V is TRBV28 and J is TRBJ1-1, with D possibly matching TRBD1 (5 bases). V gave up 7 bases and J gave up 4 bases, with 13 bases separating them. The CDR3 loop spans 13 amino acids. CDR1 is MDHEN, CDR2 SYDVKM, per germline. CDR3 residues: CASTLIQGTEAFF. The DNA of the CDR3 is TGTGCCAGCACCCTTATTCAGGGCACTGAAGCTTTCTTT.

The chain couples TRBV15 to TRBJ1-2; D is undetermined. Trimming took off 5 bases at V and 0 bases at J, with 10 bases between the two ends. CDR3 length equals 14 residues. Germline V gene lookup returns CDR1 LNHNV and CDR2 YYDKDF (reference sequence). CDR3 protein: CATSPADTNYGYTF. DNA of the CDR3: TGTGCCACCAGCCCTGCGGATACTAACTATGGCTACACCTTC.